The 19 T cell receptor beta chains listed next were all sequenced from one sample in a study of blood T cell repertoires in COVID-19. Produced via immunoSEQ multiplex PCR; TCRdb's table is partial and in-frame only. Counted here are under 200,000 clones, roughly 83% occurring once; the ten biggest clones make up roughly 2.9%. Material: peripheral blood. These receptors came from a woman aged 55-69 years with acute or convalescent COVID-19.

The chain employs TRBV28 and TRBJ1-5, with D unclear. The germline V gene encodes CDR1 MDHEN and CDR2 SYDVKM. This CDR3 has 15 residues. V was cut by 2 bases and J by 0 bases, with 8 bases left in between. Here the CDR3 DNA reads TGTGCCAGCAGTTTACCGGGATATAGCAATCAGCCCCAGCATTTT. Amino acids: CASSLPGYSNQPQHF.

The gene calls are TRBV28 and TRBJ2-1; TRBD1 matches at 8 bases. This CDR3 is built from 16 residues. Germline CDR1 reads MDHEN; CDR2 reads SYDVKM. V gave up 6 bases and J gave up 12 bases; unmatched junction bases: 19. The CDR3 sequence is CASSPRGQAGRVGQFF. In DNA form, the CDR3 reads TGTGCCAGCAGCCCAAGGGGACAGGCTGGTCGAGTAGGGCAGTTCTTC.

The V gene is TRBV5-6, the J gene TRBJ2-2, with TRBD2 matching over 8 bases. The germline CDR1 and CDR2 sequences are SGHDT and YYEEEE. The V and J ends lost 6 bases and 5 bases, in that order; junction bases with no gene match: 9. This CDR3 region has 15 residues. The CDR3 bases are TGTGCCAGCACCCCGGGCGGGGGGCGTACCGGGGAGCTGTTTTTT. This sequence encodes CASTPGGGRTGELFF.

Only a few counts were recorded for this clone. This rearrangement joins TRBV28 to TRBJ2-2, with 8 bases that match TRBD1. Trimming cost V 5 bases and J 5 bases; bases outside gene matches: 16. This CDR3 is 18 amino acids long. Germline V gene data show CDR1 as MDHEN and CDR2 as SYDVKM. The CDR3 coding sequence is TGTGCCAGCAGTGCCCATAGGAGCAGGGGGCTCGGTACCGGGGAGCTGTTTTTT. Amino acid sequence: CASSAHRSRGLGTGELFF.

CDR3 sequence reads: CAISGQGSQPQHF. The CDR3 region has the DNA TGTGCCATCAGCGGACAGGGTAGCCAGCCCCAGCATTTT. The V and J genes are TRBV10-3 and TRBJ1-5; TRBD1 agrees at 8 bases. CDR3 length: 13 residues. J lost 7 bases, V lost 6 bases, and 5 bases had no gene match. The germline V gene has CDR1 ENHRY and CDR2 SYGVKD.

The V and J genes are TRBV24-1 and TRBJ2-2; TRBD1 matches at 7 bases. The CDR3 consists of 16 residues. V shed 3 bases and J 5 bases; nucleotides not matched to a gene: 8. Germline lookup yields CDR1 KGHDR and CDR2 SFDVKD. CDR3 DNA sequence: TGTGCCACCAGTGATCCTAACAGGGGTTCTACCGGGGAGCTGTTTTTT. The encoded protein is CATSDPNRGSTGELFF.

The CDR3 protein is CASSADRRSTDTQYF. DNA of the CDR3: TGTGCCAGCAGCGCGGACAGGAGAAGCACAGATACGCAGTATTTT. V usage is TRBV7-3 and J usage is TRBJ2-3, with 7 bases lining up with TRBD1. This CDR3 has 15 amino acids. V shed 5 bases, J shed 0 bases, and the junction held 5 bases outside the gene matches. CDR1 and CDR2 from the germline V gene are SGHTA and FQGTGA.

This chain uses TRBV19 with TRBJ1-2; D might be TRBD1 (5 bases). Germline lookup yields CDR1 LNHDA and CDR2 SQIVND (reference sequence). Trimming pared 7 bases from V and 7 bases from J, leaving 13 bases between. The CDR3 covers 12 residues. In DNA form, the CDR3 reads TGTGCCAGTACCTCCCAGGGTGGTGGCTACACCTTC. Protein: CASTSQGGGYTF. The whole variable domain, filled in from reference TRBV19 and TRBJ1-2, reads DGGITQSPKYLFRKEGQNVTLSCEQNLNHDAMYWYRQDPGQGLRLIYYSQIVNDFQKGDIAEGYSVSREKKESFPLTVTSAQKNPTAFYLCASTSQGGGYTFGSGTRLTVV.

The J gene is TRBJ2-6, the V gene TRBV29-1, with a possible D match to TRBD1 (6 bases). The V end was cut by 8 bases, the J end by 1 base, with 12 bases between. CDR1 is SQVTM, CDR2 ANQGSEA, per germline. This CDR3 has 14 residues. CDR3 sequence reads: CSFRTVSGANVLTF. DNA of the CDR3: TGCAGCTTCCGGACAGTATCTGGGGCCAACGTCCTGACTTTC.

The chain couples TRBV6-1 to TRBJ2-1, with TRBD2 matching 11 bases. The CDR3 is made up of 16 amino acids. Germline CDR1 is MNHNS and CDR2 is SASEGT. J gave up 5 bases and V 1 base, and 4 bases lay outside the gene matches. The CDR3 loop is CASSEGPGLADNEQFF. The DNA of the CDR3 is TGTGCCAGCAGTGAAGGGCCGGGACTAGCGGACAATGAGCAGTTCTTC.

CDR3 in DNA: TGTGCCAGCAGCTCGTGGACAGGGAGCTCCTACGAGCAGTACTTC. Translation: CASSSWTGSSYEQYF. The V gene is TRBV7-8, the J gene TRBJ2-7; 8 bases are shared with TRBD1. Looked up from germline, CDR1 is SGHVS and CDR2 is FQNEAQ. CDR3 length: 15 amino acids. After removal of 4 bases from V and 0 bases from J, the junction contained 5 bases not matched to a gene.

The gene calls are TRBV27 and TRBJ1-1; D is perhaps TRBD1 (6 bases). CDR3 size: 11 residues. Trimming stripped 7 bases from V and 6 bases from J, with 9 bases between. CDR1 is MNHEY, CDR2 SMNVEV, per germline (reference sequence). The CDR3 sequence: CASKGGSEAFF. CDR3 bases: TGTGCCAGCAAGGGGGGGTCTGAAGCTTTCTTT.

The chain has TRBV11-1 and TRBJ2-5; a weak D match, TRBD2 (6 bases). Trimming cost V 0 bases and J 6 bases, with 11 bases left between them. Germline values: CDR1 SGHAT, CDR2 FQDESV (reference sequence). The CDR3 totals 14 residues. The CDR3 is CASSLADYSQTQYF. The DNA for the CDR3 is TGTGCCAGCAGCTTAGCGGACTACAGCCAGACCCAGTACTTC.

V is TRBV5-1 and J is TRBJ1-5, with a possible D match to TRBD1 (6 bases). The CDR3 loop spans 14 amino acids. The ends were cut back, 0 bases at V and 7 bases at J, with 11 bases in the middle. CDR1 is SGHRS and CDR2 is YFSETQ in the germline V gene. CDR3 bases: TGCGCCAGCAGCTTGGGAGGGGGGGGACAGCCCCAGCATTTT. This translates into CASSLGGGGQPQHF.

A single count supports this clone. The gene calls are TRBV4-2 and TRBJ2-7; tentative D call: TRBD1 (6 bases). V lost 1 base, J lost 2 bases, and 18 bases lay in between. This CDR3 region has 17 residues. CDR1 is LGHNA and CDR2 is YNFKEQ in the germline V gene. The chain's CDR3 is CASSQVSPGEHTYEQYF. CDR3 sequence (DNA): TGTGCCAGCAGCCAAGTCAGCCCAGGGGAGCACACCTACGAGCAGTACTTC.

This clone has a single count. This rearrangement joins TRBV5-6 to TRBJ2-3; D uncertain. The V end lost 0 bases, the J end lost 2 bases, and 4 bases lay between the germline ends. The CDR3 sequence is 13 residues long. In germline, CDR1 is SGHDT, CDR2 YYEEEE. Here the CDR3 reads CASSLAVTDTQYF. As DNA, the CDR3 is TGTGCCAGCAGCTTGGCGGTCACAGATACGCAGTATTTT.

The table lists this clone with a few counts. Other DNA sequences from this sample encode an identical CDR3 as well. The rearrangement joins TRBV4-3 to TRBJ2-7; possible D gene TRBD2, 6 bases. CDR3 length: 15 amino acids. V was cut by 1 base and J by 0 bases, with 10 bases left in between. Germline values: CDR1 LGHNA, CDR2 YSLEER. The CDR3: CASSQGPEGSYEQYF. DNA for the CDR3: TGCGCCAGCAGCCAAGGCCCGGAGGGCTCCTACGAGCAGTACTTC.

The chain joins TRBV7-2 to TRBJ2-7, with 11 bases aligning to TRBD1. The CDR3 runs to 14 residues. Trimming cost V 7 bases and J 5 bases; bases outside gene matches: 7. Looked up from germline, CDR1 is SGHTA and CDR2 is FQGNSA. CDR3 sequence reads: CASTRRDRGDEQYF. The CDR3 nucleotides are TGTGCCAGCACCCGGAGGGACAGGGGGGACGAGCAGTACTTC.

This clone occurred once. The chain uses TRBV3-1 (or the pseudogene TRBV3-2) and TRBJ2-3; possible D gene TRBD2, 6 bases. V was trimmed by 4 bases and J by 6 bases, leaving 14 bases between them. CDR3 length: 14 residues. Germline V CDR1 and CDR2: LGHDT, YNNKEL (reference sequence). The CDR3 DNA is TGTGCCAGCAGCCTACTTAGGGACTCGGATACGCAGTATTTT. It codes for CASSLLRDSDTQYF.